Given below is one T cell receptor beta chain in context. Original processing notes: Amplification with reference gene primers provided the estimates of nucleated cell counts. TCRdb keeps only in-frame clones here, not all; method: immunoSEQ multiplex PCR. Clonal size and the V and J genes are those of that table, whereas D and trimming came from the DNA. The data hold over 200,000 clones, with roughly 87% observed a single time. The V gene lost 1 base and the J gene lost 7 bases, with 11 bases spanning the gap. The CDR3 length is 14 residues. From germline, CDR1 is LGHDT and CDR2 YNNKEL (reference sequence). This specimen comes from a study of blood T cell repertoires in COVID-19. Overall study: Donors in the United States, Italy and Spain gave samples during acute or convalescent COVID-19.

The chain joins TRBV3-1 (or the pseudogene TRBV3-2) to TRBJ1-5; D might be TRBD1 (6 bases). Sequenced: peripheral blood. The clonotype was recovered from a man aged 35-49 years with active or convalescent COVID-19. In DNA form, the CDR3 reads TGTGCCAGCAGCCAAGTCTACACAGGGCAGCCCCAGCATTTT. Residues: CASSQVYTGQPQHF.